Following are 24 T cell receptor beta chains from one sample sequenced in a study of CD8 T cells in ankylosing spondylitis. One entry per CDR3 protein results from TCRdb running MiXCR on the 5' RACE reads. Here the sample spans around 150,000 distinct CDR3 sequences, about 7.3% being singletons. Source material: blood, either unsorted or a sorted T cell fraction (not recorded which). Every receptor here comes from a female donor with ankylosing spondylitis or in good health (not recorded which).

This rearrangement joins TRBV20-1 to TRBJ2-5; D not resolved. Trimming stripped 0 bases from V and 0 bases from J, with 5 bases between. Germline V gene lookup returns CDR1 DFQATT and CDR2 SNEGSKA (reference sequence). The CDR3 runs 13 residues. The CDR3 DNA follows: TGCAGTGCTAGAGACCGGTACCAAGAGACCCAGTACTTC. It codes for CSARDRYQETQYF.

This clonotype was counted ten times or more. The rearrangement links TRBV29-1 to TRBJ2-1; 7 positions agree with TRBD2. Germline V gene data show CDR1 as SQVTM and CDR2 as ANQGSEA. CDR3 length: 13 residues. V lost 5 bases, J lost 9 bases, and 10 bases stayed unmatched. The CDR3 here is CSVPTSPPIEQFF. The CDR3 bases are TGCAGCGTTCCGACTAGCCCACCGATTGAGCAGTTCTTC.

With respect to this clonotype: One end of the junction varies from germline; a read error may be responsible. The genes are TRBV19 and TRBJ1-2; no clear D. CDR1 is LNHDA and CDR2 is SQIVND in the germline V gene (reference sequence). CDR3 length: 14 amino acids. The CDR3 DNA reads TGTGTCAGTAGTATTGGAGGGATCGGCTATGGCTACACCTTC. This translates into CVSSIGGIGYGYTF.

This clonotype has ten or more counts. This chain uses TRBV10-3 with TRBJ1-1; D possibly corresponds to TRBD1 (6 bases). Germline CDR1 is ENHRY and CDR2 is SYGVKD. Trimming shortened V by 6 bases and J by 3 bases, and 11 bases separated the two germline ends. CDR3 length equals 13 residues. The CDR3 spells CAISEGQYTEAFF. CDR3 sequence (DNA): TGTGCCATCAGCGAAGGACAGTACACTGAAGCTTTCTTT.

This clonotype has at least ten counts. The gene calls are TRBV12-3 or TRBV12-4 and TRBJ2-5; TRBD1 matches at 7 bases. Trimming at V came to 6 bases and at J to 6 bases, leaving 4 bases not matched to a gene. The CDR3 covers 12 residues. The CDR3 is CASSRDRQTQYF. CDR3 nucleotide sequence: TGTGCCAGCAGCAGGGACAGACAGACCCAGTACTTC.

This clonotype was detected only a few times. This chain connects TRBV5-1 to TRBJ2-7; D gene unclear. V was cut by 3 bases and J by 1 base, with 8 bases left in between. CDR1 is SGHRS and CDR2 is YFSETQ in the germline V gene. This CDR3 contains 13 residues. CDR3 protein: CASSSAESYEQYF. DNA of the CDR3: TGCGCCAGCAGCTCCGCCGAGTCCTACGAGCAGTACTTC.

This clonotype appeared many times. The rearrangement joins TRBV12-3 or TRBV12-4 to TRBJ1-1; weak D call: TRBD1 (5 bases). Trimming cost V 7 bases and J 2 bases, with 17 bases left between them. The CDR3 length is 15 residues. CDR3 sequence reads: CASTLGGGLNTEAFF. In DNA, the CDR3 is TGTGCCAGCACCCTGGGGGGGGGACTAAACACTGAAGCTTTCTTT.

This clonotype was seen ten or more times. This chain links TRBV11-1 with TRBJ2-3; tentatively, D is TRBD1 or TRBD2 (6 bases each). This CDR3 comprises 14 residues. V was pared by 0 bases and J by 5 bases, with 9 bases between. Germline V gene data show CDR1 as SGHAT and CDR2 as FQDESV (reference sequence). In DNA form, the CDR3 reads TGTGCCAGCAGCTTAGCGGGGGGACAAGATACGCAGTATTTT. Residues: CASSLAGGQDTQYF.

This clonotype was recorded a few times. The rearrangement links TRBV4-1 to TRBJ2-3; maybe TRBD2 (5 bases). The CDR3 consists of 15 residues. Germline CDR1 reads MGHRA; CDR2 reads YSYEKL. Deletions cut 1 base from V and 8 bases from J, with 16 bases between. In DNA form, the CDR3 reads TGCGCCAGCAGCCAAGGGGCGGCCCTCGCGGGTACGCAGTATTTT. Protein: CASSQGAALAGTQYF.

This clonotype was recorded at least ten times. Mismatch with germline at one junction end may stem from a read error. The chain links TRBV12-3 or TRBV12-4 to TRBJ1-4; the match to TRBD1 covers 7 bases. CDR3 length: 14 amino acids. CDR3 bases: TGTGCCAGCAGTACGACAGGGAATAATAAAAAACTGTTTTTT. It specifies CASSTTGNNKKLFF.

This clonotype has a count of ten or more. This chain joins TRBV6-1 and TRBJ1-6, with 8 bases that match TRBD1. Germline values: CDR1 MNHNS, CDR2 SASEGT. The CDR3 sequence is 14 residues long. V was clipped by 7 bases and J by 9 bases; unmatched bases: 8. The CDR3 is CASIPGQGTSPLHF. Here the CDR3 DNA reads TGTGCCAGCATCCCAGGACAGGGTACTTCACCCCTCCACTTT.

This clonotype was seen at least ten times. This chain joins TRBV28 and TRBJ1-1; D gene ambiguous. Trimming pared 4 bases from V and 1 base from J, leaving 10 bases between. This CDR3 region has 14 residues. Germline lookup yields CDR1 MDHEN and CDR2 SYDVKM. The CDR3 loop reads CASSSLDGNTEAFF. The CDR3 DNA follows: TGTGCCAGCAGTTCACTGGACGGGAACACTGAAGCTTTCTTT.

In this sample, this clonotype turned up many times. The chain couples TRBV7-9 to TRBJ1-1; 7 nucleotides agree with TRBD1. V dropped 4 bases and J dropped 5; count of bases not matched to a gene: 7. Germline lookup yields CDR1 SEHNR and CDR2 FQNEAQ (reference sequence). The CDR3 has 14 residues. The CDR3 region is CASSYTGAGTEAFF. Here the CDR3 DNA reads TGTGCCAGCAGCTATACAGGGGCAGGGACTGAAGCTTTCTTT. The whole variable domain, remainder taken from reference TRBV7-9 and TRBJ1-1, is DTGVSQNPRHKITKRGQNVTFRCDPISEHNRLYWYRQTLGQGPEFLTYFQNEAQLEKSRLLSDRFSAERPKGSFSTLEIQRTEQGDSAMYLCASSYTGAGTEAFFGQGTRLTVV.

In this sample, this clonotype turned up many times. The CDR3, as DNA: TGCGCCAGCAGCCTTCGTCCCGGGACAGGGGGCGCGATCGGTGGCACTGAAGCTTTCTTT. Its protein is CASSLRPGTGGAIGGTEAFF. V and J are TRBV5-1 and TRBJ1-1, with 12 bases that match TRBD1. The CDR3 is made up of 20 amino acids. Per the germline V gene, CDR1 is SGHRS and CDR2 is YFSETQ. After removal of 4 bases from V and 4 bases from J, the junction contained 20 bases not matched to a gene.

This clonotype was seen more than once but under ten times. V and J are TRBV7-9 and TRBJ2-7, with D possibly being TRBD1 (6 bases). The CDR3 runs 13 residues. Germline CDR1 SEHNR, CDR2 FQNEAQ (reference sequence). Trimming removed 5 bases at V and 4 bases at J, with 12 bases between. In DNA form, the CDR3 reads TGTGCCAGCAGCGGGGGACAACCGTACGAGCAGTACTTC. The encoded protein is CASSGGQPYEQYF.

This clonotype was observed at least ten times. The rearrangement uses TRBV12-3 or TRBV12-4 and TRBJ2-1; D is ambiguous. Trimming removed 1 base at V and 7 bases at J, with 5 bases between. The CDR3 is 12 amino acids. CDR3 in DNA: TGTGCCAGCAGTTTAGGCGAAAATGAGCAGTTCTTC. Translated, it gives CASSLGENEQFF.

In this sample, this clonotype turned up many times. The rearrangement uses TRBV20-1 and TRBJ1-1, with a possible D match to TRBD1 (5 bases). The germline gives CDR1 DFQATT, CDR2 SNEGSKA (reference sequence). V lost 6 bases and J 7 bases, leaving 15 bases between the germline ends. The CDR3 length is 12 residues. CDR3 bases: TGCAGTGCCGATCAGGGATATGATGAAGCTTTCTTT. It specifies CSADQGYDEAFF.

In its sample, this clonotype was seen many times. V usage is TRBV27 and J usage is TRBJ2-7; TRBD2 agrees at 9 bases. Germline assignment: CDR1 MNHEY and CDR2 SMNVEV (reference sequence). The CDR3 is 16 residues long. Unmatched junction bases numbered 10, after V lost 5 bases and J lost 2 bases. CDR3 in DNA: TGTGCCAGCAGTCCGTTAGCGGGGGTGGTCCCCTACGAGCAGTACTTC. Encoded protein: CASSPLAGVVPYEQYF.

This clonotype was detected many times. J is TRBJ1-2 and V is TRBV12-3 or TRBV12-4; perhaps TRBD1 as D (6 bases). The CDR3 runs to 15 residues. V was cut by 1 base and J by 1 base, with 10 bases left in between. This CDR3 is CASSLGPGVNYGYTF. Written as DNA, the CDR3 is TGTGCCAGCAGTTTAGGCCCAGGGGTTAACTATGGCTACACCTTC.

This clonotype was recorded at least ten times. The rearrangement links TRBV12-3 or TRBV12-4 to TRBJ1-5; 7 nucleotides align to TRBD1. The ends lost 1 base at V and 4 bases at J; junction bases unmatched: 7. This CDR3 has 16 residues. This chain's CDR3 is CASSLGGRGMNQPQHF. The CDR3 DNA reads as TGTGCCAGCAGTTTAGGTGGCAGGGGGATGAATCAGCCCCAGCATTTT.

This clonotype appeared many times. The chain links TRBV20-1 to TRBJ1-5, with unresolved D. The CDR3 covers 13 residues. Germline CDR1 DFQATT, CDR2 SNEGSKA (reference sequence). V was cut by 3 bases and J by 7 bases, with 13 bases left in between. The CDR3 coding sequence is TGCAGTGCTAGTACCAGTCGCGGGCAGCCCCAGCATTTT. This codes for CSASTSRGQPQHF.

This clonotype showed up many times. This chain links TRBV27 with TRBJ2-1; TRBD2 matches 14 bases. The CDR3 contains 18 residues. V gave up 5 bases and J gave up 1 base; unmatched junction bases: 7. Germline V gene sequence: CDR1 MNHEY, CDR2 SMNVEV (reference sequence). CDR3 region: CASSLTGLAGASYNEQFF. The CDR3 DNA reads TGTGCCAGCAGTCTTACGGGACTAGCGGGGGCTTCCTACAATGAGCAGTTCTTC.

The table lists this clonotype with many counts. V and J are TRBV12-3 or TRBV12-4 and TRBJ1-1, with D unresolved. V was shortened by 5 bases and J by 2 bases, with 15 bases between the two germline ends. The CDR3 is 15 residues long. CDR3 coding DNA: TGTGCCAGCAGTCCCGCCGGGAATATTAACACTGAAGCTTTCTTT. This gives the protein CASSPAGNINTEAFF.

Many counts were recorded for this clonotype. V is TRBV28 and J is TRBJ2-1; 9 bases match TRBD2. V gave up 6 bases and J gave up 10 bases; unmatched junction bases: 7. This CDR3 has 13 residues. CDR1 and CDR2 (germline): MDHEN, SYDVKM. The CDR3 here is CASSPHTSGEQFF. The CDR3 DNA is TGTGCCAGCAGCCCCCACACTAGCGGGGAGCAGTTCTTC. The full variable domain, completed using reference TRBV28 and TRBJ2-1, is DVKVTQSSRYLVKRTGEKVFLECVQDMDHENMFWYRQDPGLGLRLIYFSYDVKMKEKGDIPEGYSVSREKKERFSLILESASTNQTSMYLCASSPHTSGEQFFGPGTRLTVL.